Below are 5 T cell receptor beta chains sequenced from a single sample in a study of T cells in Graves' hyperthyroidism and ophthalmopathy. TCR beta CDR3 regions were amplified from RNA transcripts. With the HTBI primer set, the TCR CDR3 went through a first round of RT-PCR. TCRdb re-derived calls from the multiplex PCR reads in MiXCR, one entry per CDR3 protein. Here the sample spans over 700,000 distinct CDR3 sequences, 35% to 45% being singletons. The sample taken for sequencing was blood. The source is a man younger than 30 with Graves' hyperthyroidism.

This chain uses TRBV7-9 with TRBJ1-6, with D tentatively TRBD1 (6 bases). This CDR3 has 17 amino acids. V dropped 3 bases and J dropped 2 bases, with 14 bases sitting between them. Germline V gene lookup returns CDR1 SEHNR and CDR2 FQNEAQ (reference sequence). The CDR3: CASSLGVRGPYNSPLHF. The CDR3 DNA sequence: TGTGCCAGCAGCTTGGGCGTCAGGGGCCCCTATAATTCACCCCTCCACTTT.

Remarks on this clonotype: One end of the junction varies from germline; a read error may be responsible. The chain has TRBV7-2 and TRBJ1-6; no clear D. There are 13 residues in the CDR3. CDR1 and CDR2 (germline): SGHTA, FQGNSA. CDR3 loop: CASSQALHGPLHF. CDR3 bases: TGCGCCAGCAGCCAAGCCCTCCACGGACCCCTCCACTTT.

The sample holds many counts of this clonotype. The chain combines TRBV20-1 with TRBJ2-5; no reliable D call. The CDR3 spans 10 residues. Germline V gene lookup returns CDR1 DFQATT and CDR2 SNEGSKA (reference sequence). V shed 3 bases and J shed 3 bases, with 2 bases lying between them. The CDR3 loop is CSAREETQYF. CDR3 bases: TGCAGTGCTAGGGAAGAGACCCAGTACTTC.

This clonotype was seen more than once but under ten times. The V gene is TRBV5-8, the J gene TRBJ2-7; the match to TRBD1 covers 7 bases. The CDR3 sequence is 14 residues long. Germline V gene data show CDR1 as SGHTS and CDR2 as YDEGEE. Trimming took 0 bases from V and 7 from J; bases not matched to a gene: 7. The CDR3 region is CASSLGDSLEEQYF. In DNA form, the CDR3 reads TGTGCCAGCAGCTTGGGGGACAGCCTAGAGGAGCAGTACTTC.

This clonotype was counted between two and nine times. The V call is TRBV2, the J call TRBJ2-7; D is perhaps TRBD2 (6 bases). The CDR3 is made up of 14 amino acids. Germline V gives CDR1 SNHLY, CDR2 FYNNEI. Trimming pared 5 bases from V and 2 bases from J, leaving 13 bases between. The DNA of the CDR3 is TGTGCCAGCAGTTACTACGGGGGAACCTACGAGCAGTACTTC. Translation gives CASSYYGGTYEQYF.